This entry lists 28 T cell receptor beta chains sequenced from one sample in a study of T cells in Graves' hyperthyroidism and ophthalmopathy. Using RNA transcripts as the source, TCR beta CDR3 regions were amplified. With the HTBI primer set, the TCR CDR3 went through a first round of RT-PCR. TCRdb fed the multiplex PCR reads into MiXCR, producing one record per CDR3 protein. The sample gives 650,000 to 850,000 distinct CDR3 sequences, approximately 18% of which show up once; over 15% is in the top ten. Sequenced input: blood. These receptors were obtained from a woman in her forties or fifties with Graves' hyperthyroidism that later progressed to Graves' ophthalmopathy.

This clonotype was seen at least ten times. The chain's CDR3 is CASSSRGGGRTDTQYF. DNA for the CDR3: TGTGCCAGCAGCTCCCGTGGCGGGGGTAGAACAGATACGCAGTATTTT. This sequence joins TRBV7-9 and TRBJ2-3; TRBD2 aligns across 7 bases. CDR3 length equals 16 residues. The germline CDR1 and CDR2 sequences are SEHNR and FQNEAQ (reference sequence). The junction had 10 bases not matched to a gene; V was cut back by 4 bases and J by 3 bases.

This clonotype occurred a few times. The V and J genes are TRBV6-2 or TRBV6-3 and TRBJ2-3; 9 positions agree with TRBD2. From germline, CDR1 is MNHEY and CDR2 SVGEGT. The V gene end was trimmed by 4 bases and the J gene end by 3 bases; junction bases not matched to a gene: 11. This CDR3 spans 17 amino acids. The CDR3 nucleotides are TGTGCCAGCAGTTCGAGATGGCGGGGGGGTAATACAGATACGCAGTATTTT. Its translation is CASSSRWRGGNTDTQYF.

The J gene is TRBJ2-5, the V gene TRBV5-8, with TRBD2 as a possible D gene (6 bases). The CDR3 extends over 15 amino acids. CDR1 is SGHTS, CDR2 YDEGEE, per germline. The V and J ends lost 4 bases and 5 bases respectively, with 18 bases between them. The CDR3 region has the DNA TGTGCCAGCAGCAAACGGGGGACCACCCGGGAGACCCAGTACTTC. Its protein is CASSKRGTTRETQYF.

A few counts support this clonotype. The rearrangement joins TRBV20-1 to TRBJ1-4, with 8 bases matching TRBD1. The V segment lost 2 bases and the J segment 9 bases; nucleotides outside the gene matches: 17. The CDR3 is 17 amino acids. Germline V gives CDR1 DFQATT, CDR2 SNEGSKA (reference sequence). In DNA, the CDR3 is TGCAGTGCTAGATTACTTGTGGAGACAGGGGCCTCTAAAAAACTGTTTTTT. It codes for CSARLLVETGASKKLFF.

The V call is TRBV18, the J call TRBJ2-1; D unresolved. There are 15 residues in the CDR3. Germline CDR1 is KGHSH and CDR2 is LQKENI. Between the trimmed V and J ends, which lost 8 bases and 2 bases, there was a span of 16 bases. As DNA, the CDR3 is TGTGCCAGCGTCACCAGTTCCCAAGCCTACAATGAGCAGTTCTTC. It specifies CASVTSSQAYNEQFF.

This clonotype was seen a few times. J is TRBJ2-1 and V is TRBV6-2 or TRBV6-3; 8 bases fit TRBD2. CDR1 and CDR2 (germline): MNHEY, SVGEGT. V shed 6 bases, J shed 3 bases, and the junction held 7 bases outside the gene matches. The CDR3 runs to 15 residues. The CDR3 sequence: CASRRTGGVYNEQFF. For the CDR3, the DNA is TGTGCCAGCAGGAGAACGGGGGGGGTCTACAATGAGCAGTTCTTC.

The rearrangement joins TRBV29-1 to TRBJ2-6; D is possibly TRBD1 (6 bases). The V and J ends lost 6 bases and 2 bases respectively, with 8 bases between them. Germline CDR1 SQVTM, CDR2 ANQGSEA. CDR3 length: 13 residues. The CDR3 DNA reads as TGCAGCGTACAGGGAGCTGGGGCCAACGTCCTGACTTTC. This encodes CSVQGAGANVLTF. The variable domain in full, completed from reference TRBV29-1 and TRBJ2-6, reads SAVISQKPSRDICQRGTSLTIQCQVDSQVTMMFWYRQQPGQSLTLIATANQGSEATYESGFVIDKFPISRPNLTFSTLTVSNMSPEDSSIYLCSVQGAGANVLTFGAGSRLTVL.

This clonotype was found a few times. The chain carries TRBV29-1 and TRBJ2-5; D possibly corresponds to TRBD1 (6 bases). The CDR3 totals 13 residues. Trimming stripped 2 bases from V and 6 bases from J, with 13 bases between. Germline loops: CDR1 SQVTM, CDR2 ANQGSEA. The CDR3 protein is CSVEPTGMKTQYF. CDR3 sequence (DNA): TGCAGCGTTGAACCCACAGGGATGAAGACCCAGTACTTC.

Many counts were recorded for this clonotype. This chain connects TRBV11-2 to TRBJ2-1; 7 positions agree with TRBD1. The germline V gene encodes CDR1 SGHAT and CDR2 FQNNGV. Unmatched junction bases numbered 3, after V lost 0 bases and J lost 4 bases. The CDR3 has 15 residues. CDR3 in amino acids: CASSLETGIYNEQFF. The DNA of the CDR3 is TGTGCCAGCAGCTTAGAGACAGGGATATACAATGAGCAGTTCTTC.

This clonotype was counted at least ten times. The chain joins TRBV11-2 to TRBJ2-5, with D uncertain. CDR1 is SGHAT and CDR2 is FQNNGV in the germline V gene. The CDR3 extends over 12 amino acids. The V and J ends lost 1 base and 5 bases respectively, with 5 bases between them. The CDR3 sequence is CASSLVVETQYF. In DNA, the CDR3 is TGTGCCAGCAGCTTAGTGGTGGAGACCCAGTACTTC.

This clonotype was seen many times. Mismatch with germline at one junction end may stem from a read error. V is TRBV5-1 and J is TRBJ2-3, with unresolved D. Germline V lookup: CDR1 SGHRS, CDR2 YFSETQ. This CDR3 comprises 12 residues. CDR3 loop: CASSLASDTQYF. As DNA, the CDR3 is TGTGCCAGCAGCTTAGCCTCGGATACGCAGTATTTT.

This clonotype was counted ten times or more. The chain employs TRBV6-2 or TRBV6-3 and TRBJ2-7; possible D gene TRBD2, 6 bases. The CDR3 spans 15 residues. V shed 3 bases and J shed 7 bases, with 19 bases lying between them. Germline CDR1 MNHEY, CDR2 SVGEGT. The chain's CDR3 is CASSYRADYSLEQYF. In DNA, the CDR3 is TGTGCCAGCAGTTATCGAGCGGACTACTCACTAGAGCAGTACTTC.

This clonotype was detected many times. The rearrangement uses TRBV12-3 or TRBV12-4 and TRBJ1-6, with D unresolved. V was trimmed by 3 bases and J by 0 bases, leaving 9 bases between them. This CDR3 has 16 amino acids. CDR3 sequence reads: CASSLYMSSYNSPLHF. In nucleotides, the CDR3 is TGTGCCAGCAGTTTGTACATGAGCTCCTATAATTCACCCCTCCACTTT.

The chain recombines TRBV19 with TRBJ1-5, with a weak D call TRBD1 (5 bases). Trimming took off 5 bases at V and 7 bases at J, with 18 bases between the two ends. Germline V gives CDR1 LNHDA, CDR2 SQIVND (reference sequence). The CDR3 extends over 15 amino acids. The CDR3 region is CASSPGGGSEQPQHF. CDR3 DNA: TGTGCCAGTAGTCCGGGCGGGGGATCGGAACAGCCCCAGCATTTT.

The table lists this clonotype with many counts. The rearrangement links TRBV30 to TRBJ1-1, with D unclear. The CDR3 consists of 13 residues. The germline gives CDR1 GTSNPN, CDR2 SVGIG (reference sequence). Trimming removed 3 bases at V and 5 bases at J, with 13 bases between. This chain's CDR3 is CAWRLRVGTEAFF. CDR3 bases: TGTGCCTGGAGACTTCGGGTGGGTACTGAAGCTTTCTTT.

The genes are TRBV19 and TRBJ2-3; tentative D call: TRBD2 (5 bases). The ends were cut back, 4 bases at V and 0 bases at J, with 17 bases in the middle. Per germline, CDR1 LNHDA and CDR2 SQIVND (reference sequence). The CDR3 runs to 17 residues. The CDR3 here is CASSKDSGSTSTDTQYF. The CDR3 region has the DNA TGTGCCAGTAGTAAGGACTCCGGATCGACTAGCACAGATACGCAGTATTTT.

The chain joins TRBV9 to TRBJ2-1; 7 bases agree with TRBD2. CDR1 is SGDLS and CDR2 is YYNGEE in the germline V gene. CDR3 length: 16 residues. The V gene end was trimmed by 2 bases and the J gene end by 6 bases; junction bases not matched to a gene: 11. In DNA, the CDR3 is TGTGCCAGCAGCGTTGGCGGCGGGGGAGGGGTCAATGAGCAGTTCTTC. This sequence encodes CASSVGGGGGVNEQFF.

This clonotype was counted many times. The CDR3 nucleotides are TGCAGTGCTCCCGGTCCGATGAACACTGAAGCTTTCTTT. It codes for CSAPGPMNTEAFF. This chain connects TRBV20-1 to TRBJ1-1; D call uncertain. The CDR3 runs 13 residues. Germline assignment: CDR1 DFQATT and CDR2 SNEGSKA (reference sequence). Trimming cost V 5 bases and J 0 bases, with 10 bases left between them.

The sample holds a few counts of this clonotype. The V call is TRBV4-1, the J call TRBJ2-5, with unresolved D. The CDR3 is made up of 17 amino acids. V lost 1 base, J lost 5 bases, and 20 bases lay in between. CDR1 is MGHRA and CDR2 is YSYEKL in the germline V gene. CDR3 nucleotides: TGCGCCAGCAGCCAAGTTGACGGGCCTACCTTTGTCGAGACCCAGTACTTC. Its translation: CASSQVDGPTFVETQYF.

The rearrangement joins TRBV15 to TRBJ2-5; 9 bases are a match to TRBD2. Germline CDR1 LNHNV, CDR2 YYDKDF (reference sequence). With V trimmed by 2 bases and J by 5 bases, 6 bases remained unmatched. The CDR3 loop spans 15 amino acids. This chain's CDR3 is CATSRPGLASETQYF. The CDR3 DNA follows: TGTGCCACCAGCAGACCGGGACTAGCTAGTGAGACCCAGTACTTC. Filled out from reference TRBV15 and TRBJ2-5, the complete variable domain reads DAMVIQNPRYQVTQFGKPVTLSCSQTLNHNVMYWYQQKSSQAPKLLFHYYDKDFNNEADTPDNFQSRRPNTSFCFLDIRSPGLGDTAMYLCATSRPGLASETQYFGPGTRLLVL.

The table lists this clonotype with a few counts. The gene calls are TRBV15 and TRBJ1-1, with 8 bases aligning to TRBD1. This CDR3 is built from 14 residues. V dropped 5 bases and J dropped 3; count of bases not matched to a gene: 5. Looked up from germline, CDR1 is LNHNV and CDR2 is YYDKDF (reference sequence). CDR3 sequence: CATSRDRSYTEAFF. The CDR3 DNA reads as TGTGCCACCAGCCGGGACAGGAGCTACACTGAAGCTTTCTTT.

The chain employs TRBV7-2 and TRBJ2-7; 10 bases fit TRBD1. The CDR3 has 14 residues. With V trimmed by 5 bases and J by 3 bases, 4 bases remained unmatched. Germline-derived CDR1 and CDR2 are SGHTA and FQGNSA. DNA for the CDR3: TGTGCCAGCAGCGGGGACAGGGGATTCTACGAGCAGTACTTC. This sequence encodes CASSGDRGFYEQYF.

The chain employs TRBV6-5 and TRBJ1-2, with D possibly TRBD1 on 5 matching bases. V was clipped by 4 bases and J by 8 bases, with 14 bases between them. The CDR3 length is 13 residues. Germline CDR1 and CDR2: MNHEY and SVGAGI. This chain's CDR3 is CASSWDRTGGYTF. DNA for the CDR3: TGTGCCAGCAGTTGGGACCGGACGGGAGGCTACACCTTC.

A few counts support this clonotype. The chain has TRBV20-1 and TRBJ1-2, with D uncertain. V lost 0 bases to trimming and J lost 7 bases, with 9 bases between them. The germline CDR1 and CDR2 sequences are DFQATT and SNEGSKA (reference sequence). CDR3 length: 12 amino acids. The DNA for the CDR3 is TGCAGTGCTAGAGAGCAGCGTCGTGGCTACACCTTC. Translating it yields CSAREQRRGYTF.

The chain's CDR3 is CASSLDQGGRGNIQYF. Written as DNA, the CDR3 is TGCGCCAGCAGCTTGGACCAGGGAGGACGAGGAAACATTCAGTACTTC. The chain carries TRBV5-1 and TRBJ2-4; tentatively, D is TRBD2 (6 bases). CDR3 size: 16 residues. Trimming cost V 0 bases and J 6 bases, with 16 bases left between them. Germline V lookup: CDR1 SGHRS, CDR2 YFSETQ.

This clonotype was seen a handful of times. V is TRBV7-6 and J is TRBJ2-2; the D gene is possibly TRBD1 (6 bases). The germline CDR1 and CDR2 sequences are SGHVS and FNYEAQ. The V and J ends lost 5 bases and 2 bases respectively, with 15 bases between them. The CDR3 runs 16 residues. The CDR3, as DNA: TGTGCCAGCAGCCAACGGCCCAGGGGAAACACCGGGGAGCTGTTTTTT. Translated: CASSQRPRGNTGELFF.

This clonotype was observed at least ten times. The gene calls are TRBV3-1 and TRBJ1-1, with D hard to call. Trimming removed 6 bases from V and 0 bases from J, with 14 bases in between. The CDR3 sequence is 15 residues long. Germline V gene lookup returns CDR1 LGHDT and CDR2 YNNKEL (reference sequence). CDR3 sequence (DNA): TGTGCCAGCAGGCCTGACGGCTCATTGAACACTGAAGCTTTCTTT. Translating it yields CASRPDGSLNTEAFF. Complete variable domain (other parts from reference TRBV3-1 and TRBJ1-1): DTAVSQTPKYLVTQMGNDKSIKCEQNLGHDTMYWYKQDSKKFLKIMFSYNNKELIINETVPNRFSPKSPDKAHLNLHINSLELGDSAVYFCASRPDGSLNTEAFFGQGTRLTVV.

This clonotype was detected ten times or more. The genes are TRBV3-1 and TRBJ2-3; the D is unclear. The V gene's germline CDR1 is LGHDT and CDR2 YNNKEL (reference sequence). The V and J ends lost 1 base and 6 bases respectively, with 5 bases between them. The CDR3 has 12 amino acids. For the CDR3, the DNA is TGTGCCAGCAGCCAAGTTCCTGATACGCAGTATTTT. Encoded protein: CASSQVPDTQYF.